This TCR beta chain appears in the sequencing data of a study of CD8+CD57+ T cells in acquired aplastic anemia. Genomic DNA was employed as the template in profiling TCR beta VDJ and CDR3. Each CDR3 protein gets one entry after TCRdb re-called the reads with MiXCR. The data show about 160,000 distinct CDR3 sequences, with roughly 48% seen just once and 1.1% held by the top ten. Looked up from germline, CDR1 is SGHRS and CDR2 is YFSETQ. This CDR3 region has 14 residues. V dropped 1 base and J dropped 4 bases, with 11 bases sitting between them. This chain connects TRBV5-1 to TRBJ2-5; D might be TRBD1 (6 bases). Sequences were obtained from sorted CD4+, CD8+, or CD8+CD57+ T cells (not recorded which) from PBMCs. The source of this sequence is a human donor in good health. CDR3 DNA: TGCGCCAGCAGCTTGAATCAGGGGATAGAGACCCAGTACTTC. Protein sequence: CASSLNQGIETQYF.